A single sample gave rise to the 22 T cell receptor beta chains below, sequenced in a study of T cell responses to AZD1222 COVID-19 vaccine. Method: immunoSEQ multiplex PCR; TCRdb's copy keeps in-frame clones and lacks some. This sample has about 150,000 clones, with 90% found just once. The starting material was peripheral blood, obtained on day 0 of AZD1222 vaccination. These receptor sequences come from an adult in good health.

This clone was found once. CDR3 sequence (DNA): TGTGCCAGCAGCTTAATGACAGGGGAGACTGAAGCTTTCTTT. It translates to CASSLMTGETEAFF. The chain has TRBV7-9 and TRBJ1-1; 8 positions agree with TRBD1. The CDR3 extends over 14 amino acids. CDR1 and CDR2 (germline): SEHNR, FQNEAQ (reference sequence). After removal of 2 bases from V and 5 bases from J, the junction contained 4 bases not matched to a gene.

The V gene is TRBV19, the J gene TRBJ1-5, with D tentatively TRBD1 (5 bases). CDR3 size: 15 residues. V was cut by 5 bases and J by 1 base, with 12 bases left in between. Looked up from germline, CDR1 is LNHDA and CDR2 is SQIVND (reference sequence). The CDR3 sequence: CASSPGVISNQPQHF. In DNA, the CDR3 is TGTGCCAGTAGTCCGGGGGTAATAAGCAATCAGCCCCAGCATTTT. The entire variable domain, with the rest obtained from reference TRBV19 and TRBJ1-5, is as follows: DGGITQSPKYLFRKEGQNVTLSCEQNLNHDAMYWYRQDPGQGLRLIYYSQIVNDFQKGDIAEGYSVSREKKESFPLTVTSAQKNPTAFYLCASSPGVISNQPQHFGDGTRLSIL.

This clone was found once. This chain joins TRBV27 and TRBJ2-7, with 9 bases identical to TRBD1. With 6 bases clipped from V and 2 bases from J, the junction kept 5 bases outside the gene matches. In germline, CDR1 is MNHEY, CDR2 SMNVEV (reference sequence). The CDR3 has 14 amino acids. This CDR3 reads CASRAGTGTYEQYF. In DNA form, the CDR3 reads TGTGCCAGCAGGGCCGGGACAGGGACCTACGAGCAGTACTTC.

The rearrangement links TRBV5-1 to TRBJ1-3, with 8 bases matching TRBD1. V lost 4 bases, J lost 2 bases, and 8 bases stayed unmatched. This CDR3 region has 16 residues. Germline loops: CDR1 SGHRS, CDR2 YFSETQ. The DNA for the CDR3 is TGCGCCAGCAGCCCCCAGGGGGCGCGAACTGGAAACACCATATATTTT. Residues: CASSPQGARTGNTIYF.

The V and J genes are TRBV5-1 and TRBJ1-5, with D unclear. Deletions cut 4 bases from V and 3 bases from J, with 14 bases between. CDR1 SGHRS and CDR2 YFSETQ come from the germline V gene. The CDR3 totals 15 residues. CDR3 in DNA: TGCGCCAGCAGCCCCGGTGTAGGGTACAATCAGCCCCAGCATTTT. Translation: CASSPGVGYNQPQHF.

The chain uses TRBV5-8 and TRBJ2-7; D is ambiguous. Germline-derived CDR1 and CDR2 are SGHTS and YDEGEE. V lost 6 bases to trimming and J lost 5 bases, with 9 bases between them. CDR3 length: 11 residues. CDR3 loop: CASTQSHEQYF. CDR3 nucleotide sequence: TGTGCCAGCACCCAAAGCCACGAGCAGTACTTC.

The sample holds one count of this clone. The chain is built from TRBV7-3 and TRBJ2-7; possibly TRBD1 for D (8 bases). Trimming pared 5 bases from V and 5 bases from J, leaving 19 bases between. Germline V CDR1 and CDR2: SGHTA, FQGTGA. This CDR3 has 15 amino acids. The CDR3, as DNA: TGTGCCAGCAGCCGACAGGGGACTATTACAGACGAGCAGTACTTC. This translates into CASSRQGTITDEQYF. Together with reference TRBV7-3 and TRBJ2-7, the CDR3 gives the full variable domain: GAGVSQTPSNKVTEKGKYVELRCDPISGHTALYWYRQSLGQGPEFLIYFQGTGAADDSGLPNDRFFAVRPEGSVSTLKIQRTERGDSAVYLCASSRQGTITDEQYFGPGTRLTVT.

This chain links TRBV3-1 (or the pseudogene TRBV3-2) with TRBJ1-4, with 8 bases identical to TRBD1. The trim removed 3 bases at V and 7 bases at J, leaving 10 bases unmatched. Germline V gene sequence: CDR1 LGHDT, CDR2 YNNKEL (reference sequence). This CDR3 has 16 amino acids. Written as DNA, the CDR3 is TGTGCCAGCAGCCATGAGCCCGGGACAGGAACTGAAAAACTGTTTTTT. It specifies CASSHEPGTGTEKLFF.

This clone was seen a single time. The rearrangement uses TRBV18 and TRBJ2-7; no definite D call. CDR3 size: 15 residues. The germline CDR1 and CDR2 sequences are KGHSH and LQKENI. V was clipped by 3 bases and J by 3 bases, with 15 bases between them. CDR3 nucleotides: TGTGCCAGCTCACCGTCCAAATCCGACGGCTACGAGCAGTACTTC. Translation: CASSPSKSDGYEQYF. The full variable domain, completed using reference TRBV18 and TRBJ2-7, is NAGVMQNPRHLVRRRGQEARLRCSPMKGHSHVYWYRQLPEEGLKFMVYLQKENIIDESGMPKERFSAEFPKEGPSILRIQQVVRGDSAAYFCASSPSKSDGYEQYFGPGTRLTVT.

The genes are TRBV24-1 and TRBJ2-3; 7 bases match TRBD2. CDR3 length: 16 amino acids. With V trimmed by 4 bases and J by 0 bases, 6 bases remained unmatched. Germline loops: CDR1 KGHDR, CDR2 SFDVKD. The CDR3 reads CATSELSSGSTDTQYF. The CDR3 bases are TGTGCCACCAGTGAGCTGTCTAGCGGTAGCACAGATACGCAGTATTTT.

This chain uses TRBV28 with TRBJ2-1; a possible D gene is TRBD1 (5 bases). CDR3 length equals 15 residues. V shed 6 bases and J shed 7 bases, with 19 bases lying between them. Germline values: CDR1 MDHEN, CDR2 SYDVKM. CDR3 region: CASRSRRALGNEQFF. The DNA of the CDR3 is TGTGCCAGCAGGTCGCGCAGGGCTTTAGGGAATGAGCAGTTCTTC.

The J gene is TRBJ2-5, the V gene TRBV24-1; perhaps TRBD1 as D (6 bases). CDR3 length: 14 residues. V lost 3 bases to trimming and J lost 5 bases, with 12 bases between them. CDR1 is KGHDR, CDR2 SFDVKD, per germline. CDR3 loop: CATSDGGLGETQYF. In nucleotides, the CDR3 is TGTGCCACCAGTGATGGGGGCCTGGGGGAGACCCAGTACTTC.

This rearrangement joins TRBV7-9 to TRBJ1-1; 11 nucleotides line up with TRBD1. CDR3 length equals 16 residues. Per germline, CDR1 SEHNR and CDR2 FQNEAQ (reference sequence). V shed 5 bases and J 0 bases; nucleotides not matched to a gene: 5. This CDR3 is CASSPGQGALNTEAFF. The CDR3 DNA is TGTGCCAGCAGCCCCGGACAGGGGGCCCTGAACACTGAAGCTTTCTTT. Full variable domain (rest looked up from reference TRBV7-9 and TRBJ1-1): DTGVSQNPRHKITKRGQNVTFRCDPISEHNRLYWYRQTLGQGPEFLTYFQNEAQLEKSRLLSDRFSAERPKGSFSTLEIQRTEQGDSAMYLCASSPGQGALNTEAFFGQGTRLTVV.

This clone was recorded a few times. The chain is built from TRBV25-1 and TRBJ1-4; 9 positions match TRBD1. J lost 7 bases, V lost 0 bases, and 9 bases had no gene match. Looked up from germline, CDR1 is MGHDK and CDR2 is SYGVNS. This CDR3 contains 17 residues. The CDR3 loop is CASSEYSSGTGFEKLFF. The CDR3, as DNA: TGTGCCAGCAGTGAATATAGTTCAGGGACAGGGTTTGAAAAACTGTTTTTT.

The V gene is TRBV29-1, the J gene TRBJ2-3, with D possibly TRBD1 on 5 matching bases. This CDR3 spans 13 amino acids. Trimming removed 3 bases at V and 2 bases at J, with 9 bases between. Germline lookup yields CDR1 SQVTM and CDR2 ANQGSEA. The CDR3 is CSVDQGFTDTQYF. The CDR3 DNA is TGCAGCGTTGACCAGGGATTCACAGATACGCAGTATTTT.

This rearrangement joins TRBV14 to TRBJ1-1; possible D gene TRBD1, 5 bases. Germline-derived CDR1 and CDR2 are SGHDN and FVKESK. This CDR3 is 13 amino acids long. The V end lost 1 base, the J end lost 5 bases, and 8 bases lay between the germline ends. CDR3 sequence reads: CASSQGRTTEAFF. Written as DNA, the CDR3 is TGTGCCAGCAGCCAAGGTAGGACAACTGAAGCTTTCTTT.

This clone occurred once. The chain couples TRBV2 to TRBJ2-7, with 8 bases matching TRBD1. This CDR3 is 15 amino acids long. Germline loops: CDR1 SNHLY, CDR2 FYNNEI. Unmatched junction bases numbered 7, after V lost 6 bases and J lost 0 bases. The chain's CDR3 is CASRDRDQSSYEQYF. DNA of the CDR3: TGTGCCAGCAGGGACAGGGACCAGAGCTCCTACGAGCAGTACTTC.

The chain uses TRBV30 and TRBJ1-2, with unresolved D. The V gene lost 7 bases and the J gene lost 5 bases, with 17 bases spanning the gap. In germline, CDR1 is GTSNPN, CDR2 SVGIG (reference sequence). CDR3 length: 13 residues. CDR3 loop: CAYKRLVLYGYTF. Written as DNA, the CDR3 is TGTGCCTATAAAAGATTAGTCTTATATGGCTACACCTTC.

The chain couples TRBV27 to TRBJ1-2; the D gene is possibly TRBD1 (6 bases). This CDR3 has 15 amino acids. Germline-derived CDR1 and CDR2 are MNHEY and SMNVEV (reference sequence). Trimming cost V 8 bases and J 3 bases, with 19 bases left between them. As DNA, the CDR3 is TGTGCCAGCTCCAAGAACAGGGTGGGGGACTATGGCTACACCTTC. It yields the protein CASSKNRVGDYGYTF.

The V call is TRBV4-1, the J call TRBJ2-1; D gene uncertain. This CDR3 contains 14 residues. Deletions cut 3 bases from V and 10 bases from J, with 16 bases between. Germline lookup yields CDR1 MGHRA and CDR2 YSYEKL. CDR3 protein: CASSHQTQDEEQFF. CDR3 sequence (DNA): TGCGCCAGCAGCCACCAAACCCAGGATGAGGAGCAGTTCTTC.

The CDR3 nucleotides are TGTGCCAGCAGTTTTGTTCGGAGCTATCAGCCCCAGCATTTT. It specifies CASSFVRSYQPQHF. V gene TRBV28 combines with J gene TRBJ1-5; D remains unclear. Germline CDR1 reads MDHEN; CDR2 reads SYDVKM. Trimming cost V 3 bases and J 5 bases, with 11 bases left between them. This CDR3 has 14 residues.

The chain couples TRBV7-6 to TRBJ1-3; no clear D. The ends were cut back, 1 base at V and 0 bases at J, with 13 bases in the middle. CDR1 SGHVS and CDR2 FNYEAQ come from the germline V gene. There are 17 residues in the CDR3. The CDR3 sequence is CASSLGPGRNSGNTIYF. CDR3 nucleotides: TGTGCCAGCAGCTTAGGACCCGGCAGAAACTCTGGAAACACCATATATTTT.